These T cell receptor beta chains were read from a single sample in a study of cytomegalovirus exposure and HLA in healthy donors. Sequenced by immunoSEQ multiplex PCR; TCRdb stores in-frame clones only, minus some. The sample lists about 130,000 clones, around four fifths seen once, with under 8.5% in the top ten. Sequences were obtained from PBMCs. Source of these receptors: a male donor in good health and CMV-seronegative. Both conserved end residues are part of each CDR3. The D gene is left open where the match is weak. Only part of the rows carry a size: once, few, many, or a class if the clone is expanded.

few,TRBV6-5,-,TRBJ2-7,TGTGCCAGCAGTTACTCTGAGGGAGCCTACGAGCAGTACTTC,CASSYSEGAYEQYF
-,TRBV4-3,-,TRBJ2-3,TGCGCCAGCAGCCAAGATTACAGGGTCGGCACAGATACGCAGTATTTT,CASSQDYRVGTDTQYF
-,TRBV7-7,-,TRBJ1-1,TGTGCTAGCAGCTTATCATCAGGGAACACTGAAGCTTTCTTT,CASSLSSGNTEAFF
-,TRBV28,TRBD2,TRBJ2-1,TGTGCCAGCAGTTTCACTAGCGGGAGTAGTGAGCAGTTCTTC,CASSFTSGSSEQFF
-,TRBV5-1,TRBD2,TRBJ2-3,TGCGCCAGCAGCCCTAGGACTAGCGGGGGAGATACGCAGTATTTT,CASSPRTSGGDTQYF
-,TRBV29-1,TRBD2,TRBJ2-5,TGCAGCGTTGGGGAGAGCGGGGGTGAGACCCAGTACTTC,CSVGESGGETQYF
-,TRBV19,-,TRBJ2-5,TGTGCCAGTAGTACACAGTTGCAAGAGACCCAGTACTTC,CASSTQLQETQYF
-,TRBV7-2,TRBD2,TRBJ2-1,TGTGCCAGCAGTCCCGGGACTAGTCCCTCGGGTGAGCAGTTCTTC,CASSPGTSPSGEQFF
-,TRBV5-6,-,TRBJ1-1,TGTGCCAGCAGAGGGGAGGGCCCCTTGAACACTGAAGCTTTCTTT,CASRGEGPLNTEAFF
-,TRBV30,-,TRBJ2-7,TGTGCCTTACAGGCCTCCTACGAGCAGTACTTC,CALQASYEQYF
-,TRBV7-9,-,TRBJ2-6,TGTGCCAGCAACCCCGGGATCGACTTCTCTGGGGCCAACGTCCTGACTTTC,CASNPGIDFSGANVLTF
-,TRBV7-6,TRBD2,TRBJ2-7,TGTGCCAGCAGCCCGCCCGAGGGACTAGCGGGAGATCGCGAGCAGTACTTC,CASSPPEGLAGDREQYF
-,TRBV28,-,TRBJ1-5,TGTGCCAGCAGTTTGACGGGAGGATTTAGCAATCAGCCCCAGCATTTT,CASSLTGGFSNQPQHF
-,TRBV6-4,TRBD2,TRBJ2-7,TGTGCCAGCAGTGATGAGCGGGAAACCTACGAGCAGTACTTC,CASSDERETYEQYF
-,TRBV28,TRBD1,TRBJ2-7,TGTGCCAGCAGTCCTTTTACAGGGGATCCCTTCTACGAGCAGTACTTC,CASSPFTGDPFYEQYF
-,TRBV9,TRBD2,TRBJ2-3,TGTGCCAGCAGCGCCCGCCTGACTAGCGCATCCACAGATACGCAGTATTTT,CASSARLTSASTDTQYF
few,TRBV11-2,-,TRBJ2-1,TGTGCCAGCAGCTTACTCAGGGGCCGACGATACAATGAGCAGTTCTTC,CASSLLRGRRYNEQFF
-,TRBV30,TRBD1,TRBJ1-1,TGTGCCTGGAGAGGGACAGGGGCTCGGTATGAAGCTTTCTTT,CAWRGTGARYEAFF
once,TRBV4-3,-,TRBJ2-3,TGCGCCAGCAGCCAAGGTCGAGGGACTTGGGGGACAGATACGCAGTATTTT,CASSQGRGTWGTDTQYF
once,TRBV27,TRBD2,TRBJ2-3,TGTGCCAGCAGCCACCTCATTAGCGGGAGCCGGGTAGATACGCAGTATTTT,CASSHLISGSRVDTQYF
-,TRBV28,-,TRBJ1-2,TGTGCCAGCAGGAGAAGGGGTCAGGGCTATGGCTACACCTTC,CASRRRGQGYGYTF
few,TRBV16,-,TRBJ1-1,TGTGCCAGCAGCCAATCGCGGGGCACTGAAGCTTTCTTT,CASSQSRGTEAFF
few,TRBV28,-,TRBJ1-1,TGTGCCAGCAGTTCCTCTCGGCGGAAGAACACTGAAGCTTTCTTT,CASSSSRRKNTEAFF
-,TRBV10-3,TRBD1,TRBJ2-7,TGTGCCATCAGTGAGTCGATTCCCGGGACAGGGAAATCCGAGCAGTACTTC,CAISESIPGTGKSEQYF
once,TRBV5-6,-,TRBJ2-2,TGTGCCAGCAGTCTCGCCGGGGTGAACACCGGGGAGCTGTTTTTT,CASSLAGVNTGELFF
-,TRBV4-3,-,TRBJ2-3,TGCGCCAGCAGCCAAGTGAGCGGGTACTTGGATACGCAGTATTTT,CASSQVSGYLDTQYF
-,TRBV19,TRBD2,TRBJ2-5,TGTAGGCGGGAGGTACCCAAGACGGGGGAGACCCAGTACTTC,CRREVPKTGETQYF
-,TRBV7-9,TRBD1,TRBJ1-2,TGTGCCAGCAGCTCCCTACAGGGGGCTCATAACTATGGCTACACCTTC,CASSSLQGAHNYGYTF
-,TRBV5-5,TRBD2,TRBJ2-3,TGTGCCAGCAGCTTGGAGGGGACTAGCGGGACAGATACGCAGTATTTT,CASSLEGTSGTDTQYF
-,TRBV28,-,TRBJ1-4,TGTGCCAGCAGTTTATTCGGGAAGAATGAAAAACTGTTTTTT,CASSLFGKNEKLFF
-,TRBV6-5,-,TRBJ1-6,TGTGCCAGCAGTTACCGGACACCGTATAATTCACCCCTCCACTTT,CASSYRTPYNSPLHF
-,TRBV19,-,TRBJ1-5,TGTGCCAGTAGTATAGAAAGGGGTACCCAGCCCCAGCATTTT,CASSIERGTQPQHF
few,TRBV19,TRBD1,TRBJ1-2,TGTGCCAGTATGAGAACAGGGGACTATGGCTACACCTTC,CASMRTGDYGYTF
-,TRBV27,TRBD1,TRBJ2-7,TGTGCCAGCAGTTTAGGGACAGGGGCCTACGAGCAGTACTTC,CASSLGTGAYEQYF
-,TRBV5-8,TRBD2,TRBJ2-6,TGTGCCAGCAGTTCCGGGGGGTTCTCTGGGGCCAACGTCCTGACTTTC,CASSSGGFSGANVLTF
-,TRBV28,-,TRBJ1-6,TGTGCCAGCGTATCCTGGACAGTCTCCTATAATTCACCCCTCCACTTT,CASVSWTVSYNSPLHF
-,TRBV28,-,TRBJ2-5,TGTGCCAGCACCTATCGGCGGGCGGGGGAGACCCAGTACTTC,CASTYRRAGETQYF
-,TRBV28,-,TRBJ1-1,TGTGCCAGCAGTAGCCTCGTGGGAGGAGCTTTCTTT,CASSSLVGGAFF
-,TRBV6-5,-,TRBJ2-7,TGTGCGGTCAGTCCCCGACGGGGTTGGGGCGAGCAGTACTTC,CAVSPRRGWGEQYF
-,TRBV7-2,TRBD1,TRBJ1-2,TGTGCCAGCAGCCCTCCCGGGACAGTCGGCTACACCTTC,CASSPPGTVGYTF
-,TRBV9,TRBD2,TRBJ2-1,TGTGCCAGCAGCGTAGAGGTGGGAGGGATAAGCAATGAGCAGTTCTTC,CASSVEVGGISNEQFF
few,TRBV6-6,TRBD2,TRBJ2-7,TGTGCCAGCAGAAGAGGGACTAGCGAGGACTACGAGCAGTACTTC,CASRRGTSEDYEQYF
-,TRBV5-6,TRBD1,TRBJ2-2,TGTGCCAGCAGCTTACAACAGGGGTCGAACACCGGGGAGCTGTTTTTT,CASSLQQGSNTGELFF
few,TRBV6-5,TRBD1,TRBJ1-5,TGTGCCAGCAGTTTCCGGACAGGGAGGGATAATCAGCCCCAGCATTTT,CASSFRTGRDNQPQHF